The TCR beta chain described here comes from a study of cytomegalovirus exposure and HLA in healthy donors. Comment on this clone: Its specificity is unknown.

PCR employed 60 Vbeta and 13 Jbeta primers. Method: immunoSEQ multiplex PCR; TCRdb's copy keeps in-frame clones and lacks some. The profile covers about 140,000 clones, with around 80% appearing a single time and 9% to 10% taken by the ten largest. Study-level findings and limits: Most TCRs appeared rarely, but some public TCRs recurred in many donors. Apparent HLA restriction characterized most CMV-associated TCR beta chains in a later analysis.

This CDR3 spans 14 amino acids. The V and J ends lost 1 base and 8 bases respectively, with 14 bases between them. The germline V gene encodes CDR1 LGHNA and CDR2 YNFKEQ. This TCR derives from an older woman in good health and CMV-seropositive. Sequencing used PBMCs. The chain couples TRBV4-2 to TRBJ1-2; TRBD1 is a possible D gene (6 bases). The CDR3 DNA sequence: TGTGCCAGCAGCCAAGCCAGGACAGCCCCGGGCTACACCTTC. As protein: CASSQARTAPGYTF.